This T cell receptor (beta chain) was sequenced in a study of identical twins. V lost 1 base, J lost 0 bases, and 4 bases lay in between. There are 14 residues in the CDR3. TCRdb ran MiXCR on the 5' RACE reads and lists one entry per CDR3 protein. The sample holds 500,000 to 550,000 distinct CDR3 sequences; about 20% are singletons and the top ten take around 0.9%. The same sample was also studied in work on T cells expressing NK-cell markers. Per that paper: A few donors' CD3+CD56-NKG2C+ cells were dominated by the same clonotypes.

The chain joins TRBV12-3 or TRBV12-4 to TRBJ1-3; D is ambiguous. The sequence was collected from a woman younger than 35 in good health. The sequenced sample was CD4+ T cells sorted from blood. CDR3 in amino acids: CASSLDHSGNTIYF. CDR3 sequence (DNA): TGTGCCAGCAGTTTAGACCACTCTGGAAACACCATATATTTT.